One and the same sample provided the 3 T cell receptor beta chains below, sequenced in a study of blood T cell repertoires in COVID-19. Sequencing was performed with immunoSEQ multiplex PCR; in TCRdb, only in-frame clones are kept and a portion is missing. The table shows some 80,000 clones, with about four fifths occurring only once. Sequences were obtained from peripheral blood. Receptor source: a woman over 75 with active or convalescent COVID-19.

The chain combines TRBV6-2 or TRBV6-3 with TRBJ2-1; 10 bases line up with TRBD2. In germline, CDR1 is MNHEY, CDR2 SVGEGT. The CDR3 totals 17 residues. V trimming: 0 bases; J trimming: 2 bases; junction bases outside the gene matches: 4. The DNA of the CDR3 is TGTGCCAGCAGTTACTCGTCTAGCGGGGGTACCTACAATGAGCAGTTCTTC. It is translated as CASSYSSSGGTYNEQFF.

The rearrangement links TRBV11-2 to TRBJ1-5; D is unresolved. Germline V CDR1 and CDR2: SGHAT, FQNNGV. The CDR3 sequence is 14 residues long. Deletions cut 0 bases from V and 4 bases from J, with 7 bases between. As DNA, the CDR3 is TGTGCCAGCAGCTTAGATACAATTAATCAGCCCCAGCATTTT. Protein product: CASSLDTINQPQHF.

The CDR3 DNA reads TGTGCCAGGGTAGACAGGGCCTACGAGCAGTACTTC. Amino acid sequence: CARVDRAYEQYF. The genes are TRBV21-1 and TRBJ2-7; the table assigns TRBD1, which was not confirmed against the DNA. TRBV21-1 is flagged as a pseudogene. The CDR3 sequence is 12 residues long.